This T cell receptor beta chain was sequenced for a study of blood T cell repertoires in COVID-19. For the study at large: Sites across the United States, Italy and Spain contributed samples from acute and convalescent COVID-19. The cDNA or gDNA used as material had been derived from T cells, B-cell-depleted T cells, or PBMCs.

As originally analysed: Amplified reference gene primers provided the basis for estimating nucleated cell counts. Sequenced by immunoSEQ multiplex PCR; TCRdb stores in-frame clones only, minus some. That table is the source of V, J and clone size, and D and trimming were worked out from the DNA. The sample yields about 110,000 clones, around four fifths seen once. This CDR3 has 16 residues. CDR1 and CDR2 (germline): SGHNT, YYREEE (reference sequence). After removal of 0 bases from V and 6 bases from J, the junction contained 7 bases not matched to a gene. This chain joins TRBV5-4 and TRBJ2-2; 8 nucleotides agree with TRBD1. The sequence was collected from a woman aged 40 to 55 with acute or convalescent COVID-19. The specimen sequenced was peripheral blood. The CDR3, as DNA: TGTGCCAGCAGCTTGGCAGGACAGGGAGGCGCCGGGGAGCTGTTTTTT. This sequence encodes CASSLAGQGGAGELFF.